The rows below give T cell receptor beta chains drawn from one sample of a study of shared clonotypes between healthy human individuals. TCRdb keeps only in-frame clones here, not all; method: immunoSEQ multiplex PCR. Among roughly 1,500,000 clones listed, approximately 98.5% were seen once. Source material: naive CD4+ T cells sorted from blood. The receptors derive from a man aged 30 to 45 in good health. Each CDR3 is given with its conserved first and last residue. A D gene is named only where the DNA matches it firmly.

length | V | D | CDR3
15 | TRBV11-2 | TRBD2 | CASSLSSGSAYEQYF
13 | TRBV2 | TRBD1 | CASRGQGAIEQFF
14 | TRBV28 | . | CASSFSGWAGELFF
15 | TRBV25-1 | TRBD1 | CASSDPRTGGTEQYF
14 | TRBV11-2 | TRBD1 | CASSDRVTSYEQYF
15 | TRBV5-1 | . | CASSLSTRGPNEQFF
15 | TRBV5-1 | TRBD1 | CASSLAGTGGETQYF
16 | TRBV7-6 | TRBD2 | CASSLGAGGFVDEQYF
13 | TRBV5-1 | . | CASSLREGYTQFF
14 | TRBV5-1 | . | CASSLAEVVYEQYF
14 | TRBV2 | . | CASTKERDGTEAFF
14 | TRBV7-9 | . | CASSSKQVNTEAFF
13 | TRBV19 | TRBD1 | CASETGPNTEAFF
13 | TRBV5-1 | . | CASSTGLLYEQYF
15 | TRBV6-5 | TRBD2 | CASRPYLGLAYEQYF
16 | TRBV5-4 | . | CASSSRILALSDEQFF
15 | TRBV7-9 | TRBD2 | CASSILGGSGETQYF